Given below is one T cell receptor (beta chain) in context. The antigen remains unidentified. The data were taken from a study of cytomegalovirus exposure and HLA in healthy donors. The study's findings and limits: Common viral pathogens seemed, in a later analysis, to connect with several of the most significant clusters. After further analysis at a later stage, 15,000 to 20,000 TCR beta sequences were associated with HLA alleles at 0.05 false discovery rate.

PCR amplification relied on 60 Vbeta primers (plus 13 Jbeta primers). Repertoires were generated with immunoSEQ multiplex PCR, while TCRdb's copy carries only in-frame clones and drops some. The sample contains 95,000 to 150,000 clones, roughly 80% of which appear only once. Trimming at V came to 4 bases and at J to 2 bases, leaving 9 bases not matched to a gene. The CDR3 is 16 amino acids. The germline gives CDR1 MGHRA, CDR2 YSYEKL. This clonotype was sampled from a female donor in good health and CMV-seropositive. Sequencing was performed on PBMCs. V and J are TRBV4-1 and TRBJ2-3; TRBD2 matches at 7 bases. CDR3 sequence (DNA): TGCGCCAGCAGCCCCTGGGAGGGGAGGGACACAGATACGCAGTATTTT. Amino acid sequence: CASSPWEGRDTDTQYF.